This TCR beta chain was profiled in a study of Ad26.COV2.S vaccination and SARS-CoV-2 variants. Study-wide background: By the intramuscular route, Ad26.COV2.S was given once, or twice 56 days apart.

Clones were sequenced by immunoSEQ multiplex PCR, and TCRdb holds only the in-frame ones, with some missing. The table includes around 450,000 clones, about 90% detected once. Treatment given: over 15 received Ad26.COV2.S at low or high dose, single or two shots; a few received placebo; per-sample allocation not given. Samples were taken on day 63 after the first vaccine or placebo injection. This CDR3 spans 15 amino acids. CDR1 is SGHDT and CDR2 is YYEEEE in the germline V gene. With 6 bases removed from V and 2 bases from J, the gap between germline ends came to 15 bases. The V call is TRBV5-6, the J call TRBJ1-5; weak D call: TRBD1 (6 bases). Sample: peripheral blood, taken in a trial of Ad26.COV2.S vaccine versus placebo. This TCR derives from a person between 18 and 60 years old who received the Ad26.COV2.S COVID-19 vaccine or a placebo. The CDR3, as DNA: TGTGCCAGCAACCTTGGGGGGGCAGGCAATCAGCCCCAGCATTTT. Translated, it gives CASNLGGAGNQPQHF. The full variable domain, completed using reference TRBV5-6 and TRBJ1-5, is DAGVTQSPTHLIKTRGQQVTLRCSPKSGHDTVSWYQQALGQGPQFIFQYYEEEERQRGNFPDRFSGHQFPNYSSELNVNALLLGDSALYLCASNLGGAGNQPQHFGDGTRLSIL.